This TCR beta chain was retrieved from a study of cytomegalovirus exposure and HLA in healthy donors. Worth noting for this clone: Antigen specificity is unknown.

Study-level findings and limits: Despite most TCR sequences being rare, some public TCRs occurred in many donors. Association of a missense DCLRE1C variant with TCR beta V- and J-gene trimming was reported in a later analysis. The authors reported that TCR beta sequences could predict HLA-A and HLA-B alleles. These predictions were accurate for most subjects in the first cohort. Some V segments, TRBV6-2 and TRBV6-3 among them, were indistinguishable and were therefore excluded.

With 60 Vbeta and 13 Jbeta primers, the PCR was carried out. Here immunoSEQ multiplex PCR was the method, and the copy in TCRdb shows in-frame clones only, minus some. Of more than 200,000 clones listed, approximately 70% are singletons. The CDR3 runs 16 residues. The chain is built from TRBV21-1 and TRBJ1-5; the table gives TRBD1 as D, unverified against the DNA. TRBV21-1 is an annotated pseudogene. This receptor was obtained from a man between 40 and 49 years old in good health and CMV-seropositive. The sequencing input was PBMCs. CDR3 loop: CASSTRQWESNQPQHF. The DNA of the CDR3 is TGTGCCAGCAGCACCCGACAGTGGGAAAGCAATCAGCCCCAGCATTTT.